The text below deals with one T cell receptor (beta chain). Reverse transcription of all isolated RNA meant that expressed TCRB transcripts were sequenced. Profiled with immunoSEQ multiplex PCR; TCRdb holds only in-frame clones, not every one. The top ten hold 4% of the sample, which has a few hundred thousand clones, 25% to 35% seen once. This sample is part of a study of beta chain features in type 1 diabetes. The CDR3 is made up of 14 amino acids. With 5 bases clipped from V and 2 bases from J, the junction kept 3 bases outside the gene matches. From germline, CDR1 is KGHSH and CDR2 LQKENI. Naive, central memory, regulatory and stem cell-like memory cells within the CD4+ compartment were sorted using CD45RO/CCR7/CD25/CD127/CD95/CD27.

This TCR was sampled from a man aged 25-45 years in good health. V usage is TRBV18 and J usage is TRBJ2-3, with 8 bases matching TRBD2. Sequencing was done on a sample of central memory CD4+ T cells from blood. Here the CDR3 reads CASSTSGATDTQYF. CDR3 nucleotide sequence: TGTGCCAGCTCAACTAGCGGAGCCACAGATACGCAGTATTTT.